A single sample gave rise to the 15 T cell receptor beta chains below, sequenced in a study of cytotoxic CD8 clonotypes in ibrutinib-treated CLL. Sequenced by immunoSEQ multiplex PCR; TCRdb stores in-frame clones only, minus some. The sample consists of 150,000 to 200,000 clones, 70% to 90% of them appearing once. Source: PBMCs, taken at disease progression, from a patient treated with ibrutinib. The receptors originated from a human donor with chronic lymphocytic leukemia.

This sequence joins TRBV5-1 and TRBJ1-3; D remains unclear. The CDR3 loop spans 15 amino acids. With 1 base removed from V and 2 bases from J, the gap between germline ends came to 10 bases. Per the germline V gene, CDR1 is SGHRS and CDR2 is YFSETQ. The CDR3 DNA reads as TGCGCCAGCAGCTTGAAAAATGAGCCTGGAAACACCATATATTTT. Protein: CASSLKNEPGNTIYF.

The CDR3 DNA sequence: TGCGCCAGCAGCCAAGTAGACCAGGAGAATCAGCCCCAGCATTTT. This gives the protein CASSQVDQENQPQHF. This chain joins TRBV4-1 and TRBJ1-5; D is ambiguous. The ends were cut back, 1 base at V and 4 bases at J, with 11 bases in the middle. Germline values: CDR1 MGHRA, CDR2 YSYEKL. This CDR3 spans 15 amino acids.

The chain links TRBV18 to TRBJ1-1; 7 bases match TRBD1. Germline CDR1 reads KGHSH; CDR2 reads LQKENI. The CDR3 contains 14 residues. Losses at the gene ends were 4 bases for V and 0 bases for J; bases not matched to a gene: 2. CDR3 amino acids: CASSRGQVNTEAFF. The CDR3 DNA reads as TGTGCCAGCTCACGAGGACAGGTGAACACTGAAGCTTTCTTT.

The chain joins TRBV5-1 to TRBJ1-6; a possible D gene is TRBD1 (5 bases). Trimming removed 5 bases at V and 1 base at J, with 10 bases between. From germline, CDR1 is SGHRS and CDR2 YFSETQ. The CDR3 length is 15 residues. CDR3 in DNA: TGCGCCAGCAGGCTCCCAGGGTCCTATAATTCACCCCTCCACTTT. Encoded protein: CASRLPGSYNSPLHF.

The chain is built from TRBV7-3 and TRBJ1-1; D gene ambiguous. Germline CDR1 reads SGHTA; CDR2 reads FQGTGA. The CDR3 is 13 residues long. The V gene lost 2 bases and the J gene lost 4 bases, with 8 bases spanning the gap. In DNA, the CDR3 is TGTGCCAGCAGCTTAGAAGGGATCACTGAAGCTTTCTTT. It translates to CASSLEGITEAFF.

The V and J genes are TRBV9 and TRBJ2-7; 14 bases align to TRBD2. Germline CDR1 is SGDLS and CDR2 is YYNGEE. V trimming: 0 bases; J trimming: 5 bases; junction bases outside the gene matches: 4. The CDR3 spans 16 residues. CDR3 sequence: CASSVGETSGRDEQYF. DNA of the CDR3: TGTGCCAGCAGCGTAGGGGAGACTAGCGGGAGGGACGAGCAGTACTTC. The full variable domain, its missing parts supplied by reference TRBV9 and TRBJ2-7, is DSGVTQTPKHLITATGQRVTLRCSPRSGDLSVYWYQQSLDQGLQFLIQYYNGEERAKGNILERFSAQQFPDLHSELNLSSLELGDSALYFCASSVGETSGRDEQYFGPGTRLTVT.

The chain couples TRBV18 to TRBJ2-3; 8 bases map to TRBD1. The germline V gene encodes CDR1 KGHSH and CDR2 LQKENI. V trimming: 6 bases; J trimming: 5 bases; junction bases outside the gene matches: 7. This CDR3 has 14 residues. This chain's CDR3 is CASSLTGAGDTQYF. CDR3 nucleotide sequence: TGTGCCAGCTCGCTGACAGGGGCCGGAGATACGCAGTATTTT.

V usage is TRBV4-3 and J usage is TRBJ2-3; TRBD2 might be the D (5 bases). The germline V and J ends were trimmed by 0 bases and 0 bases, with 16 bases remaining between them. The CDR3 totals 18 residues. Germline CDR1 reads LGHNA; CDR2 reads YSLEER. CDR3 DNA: TGCGCCAGCAGCCAAGAAATCTTGAGGGAGCGAAGCACAGATACGCAGTATTTT. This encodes CASSQEILRERSTDTQYF.

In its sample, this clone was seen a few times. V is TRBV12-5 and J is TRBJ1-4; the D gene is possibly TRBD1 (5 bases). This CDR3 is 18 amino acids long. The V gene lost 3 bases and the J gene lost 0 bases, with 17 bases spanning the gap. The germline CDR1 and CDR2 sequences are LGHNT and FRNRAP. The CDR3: CASGLSRERGSTNEKLFF. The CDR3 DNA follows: TGTGCTAGTGGTTTATCCCGTGAGAGGGGTTCAACTAATGAAAAACTGTTTTTT.

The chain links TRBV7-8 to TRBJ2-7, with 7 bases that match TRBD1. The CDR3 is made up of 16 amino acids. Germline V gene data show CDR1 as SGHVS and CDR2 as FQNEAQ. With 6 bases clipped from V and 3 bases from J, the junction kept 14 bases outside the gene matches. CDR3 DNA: TGTGCCAGCAGAGAACGACCCGGGACAGCCCTCTACGAGCAGTACTTC. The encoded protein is CASRERPGTALYEQYF.

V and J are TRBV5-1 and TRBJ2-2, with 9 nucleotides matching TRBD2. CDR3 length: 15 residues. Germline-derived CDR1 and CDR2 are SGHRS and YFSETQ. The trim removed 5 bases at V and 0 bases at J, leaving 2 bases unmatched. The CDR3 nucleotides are TGCGCCAGCAGGCTAGCGGGAACGAACACCGGGGAGCTGTTTTTT. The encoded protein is CASRLAGTNTGELFF.

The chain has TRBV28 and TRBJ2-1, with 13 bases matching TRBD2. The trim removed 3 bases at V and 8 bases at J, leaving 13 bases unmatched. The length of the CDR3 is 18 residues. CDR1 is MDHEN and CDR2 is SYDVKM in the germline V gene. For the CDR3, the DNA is TGTGCCAGCAGTTTTCGGACTAGCGGGAGATTTATCGGGGATGAGCAGTTCTTC. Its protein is CASSFRTSGRFIGDEQFF.

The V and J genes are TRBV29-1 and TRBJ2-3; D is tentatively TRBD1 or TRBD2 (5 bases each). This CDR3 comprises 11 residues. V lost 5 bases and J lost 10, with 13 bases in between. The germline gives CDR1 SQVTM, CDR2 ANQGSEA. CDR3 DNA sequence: TGCAGCGTTCCTTTGGGGACGGCGCAGTATTTT. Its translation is CSVPLGTAQYF.

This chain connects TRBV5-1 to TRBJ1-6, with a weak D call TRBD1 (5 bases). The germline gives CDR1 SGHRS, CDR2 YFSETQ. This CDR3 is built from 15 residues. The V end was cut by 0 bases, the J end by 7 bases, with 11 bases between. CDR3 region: CASSLDVAGNSPLHF. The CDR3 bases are TGCGCCAGCAGCTTGGATGTGGCAGGGAATTCACCCCTCCACTTT.

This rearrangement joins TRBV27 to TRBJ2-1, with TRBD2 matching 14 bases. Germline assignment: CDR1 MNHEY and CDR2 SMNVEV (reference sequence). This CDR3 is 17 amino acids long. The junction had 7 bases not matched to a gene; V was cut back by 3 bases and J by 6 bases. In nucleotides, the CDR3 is TGTGCCAGCAGTTTCTCGGTTGGGACTAGCGGGAGCAATGAGCAGTTCTTC. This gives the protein CASSFSVGTSGSNEQFF.